These 25 T cell receptor beta chains came from one sample sequenced in a study of T-cell reconstitution after alpha-beta-depleted transplantation in children. Unique molecular identifiers were incorporated during preparation of the TCRbeta library. TCRdb itself ran the PCR reads through MiXCR, one entry per CDR3 protein. The table includes 640,000 or so distinct CDR3 sequences, roughly 15% detected once. The sequencing here drew on PBMCs from the stem cell graft donor, taken from the stem cell graft. The receptors come from a human donor who donated a stem cell graft to a child with acute myeloid leukemia.

This clonotype was seen repeatedly, ten times or more. J is TRBJ2-3 and V is TRBV6-4, with D unclear. There are 16 residues in the CDR3. V was clipped by 8 bases and J by 2 bases, with 20 bases between them. From germline, CDR1 is MRHNA and CDR2 SNTAGT. CDR3 loop: CASVRRSGEATDTQYF. Written as DNA, the CDR3 is TGTGCCAGCGTACGACGGTCTGGAGAGGCCACAGATACGCAGTATTTT.

This clonotype was seen only a few times. J is TRBJ2-4 and V is TRBV6-5, with TRBD1 as a possible D gene (6 bases). This CDR3 region has 16 residues. Between the trimmed V and J ends, which lost 0 bases and 1 base, there was a span of 10 bases. Germline V lookup: CDR1 MNHEY, CDR2 SVGAGI. The CDR3: CASSYSGAGAKNIQYF. The CDR3 bases are TGTGCCAGCAGTTACTCGGGGGCTGGGGCCAAAAACATTCAGTACTTC.

This clonotype occurred many times. The chain combines TRBV10-3 with TRBJ2-3; the D gene could be TRBD1 or TRBD2 (5 bases each). CDR1 and CDR2 from the germline V gene are ENHRY and SYGVKD. The CDR3 spans 12 residues. Trimming stripped 10 bases from V and 0 bases from J, with 8 bases between. The CDR3, as DNA: TGTGCCACGGGACCGAGCACAGATACGCAGTATTTT. Translated, it gives CATGPSTDTQYF.

The gene calls are TRBV7-8 and TRBJ2-7; possible D gene TRBD2, 6 bases. V dropped 0 bases and J dropped 2 bases, with 11 bases sitting between them. The CDR3 is made up of 15 amino acids. The germline V gene has CDR1 SGHVS and CDR2 FQNEAQ. CDR3 region: CASSLAGGPTYEQYV. For the CDR3, the DNA is TGTGCCAGCAGCTTAGCGGGGGGACCGACCTACGAGCAGTACGTC.

In its sample, this clonotype was seen a few times. The rearrangement joins TRBV12-3 or TRBV12-4 to TRBJ1-1; TRBD1 might be the D (5 bases). There are 15 residues in the CDR3. The germline V and J ends were trimmed by 2 bases and 4 bases, with 14 bases remaining between them. The CDR3 reads CASSLWGLLGTEAFF. The CDR3 bases are TGTGCCAGCAGTTTATGGGGCCTCCTGGGCACTGAAGCTTTCTTT.

This clonotype turned up a few times. The rearrangement joins TRBV28 to TRBJ1-2; 7 nucleotides agree with TRBD1. The trim removed 5 bases at V and 4 bases at J, leaving 4 bases unmatched. The CDR3 has 13 amino acids. Germline CDR1 is MDHEN and CDR2 is SYDVKM. CDR3 sequence reads: CASSLDRVYGYTF. In nucleotides, the CDR3 is TGTGCCAGCAGTCTAGACAGGGTCTATGGCTACACCTTC.

This clonotype turned up a few times. This chain uses TRBV10-3 with TRBJ1-1, with D unclear. Per the germline V gene, CDR1 is ENHRY and CDR2 is SYGVKD. This CDR3 has 14 residues. The ends were cut back, 2 bases at V and 3 bases at J, with 10 bases in the middle. The CDR3 spells CAISEPREDTEAFF. The CDR3 region has the DNA TGTGCCATCAGTGAGCCCCGAGAGGACACTGAAGCTTTCTTT.

This clonotype was counted a few times. This rearrangement joins TRBV9 to TRBJ2-7; D might be TRBD1 or TRBD2, each matching 7 bases. Germline V gives CDR1 SGDLS, CDR2 YYNGEE. There are 18 residues in the CDR3. The germline V and J ends were trimmed by 4 bases and 6 bases, with 29 bases remaining between them. The CDR3 sequence: CASSPRMGGGQSLSEQYF. The CDR3 nucleotides are TGTGCCAGCAGCCCGAGAATGGGAGGGGGACAGTCTCTGTCCGAGCAGTACTTC.

To note about this clonotype: Possible read error: a much larger clone is one base away. This chain links TRBV20-1 with TRBJ1-2; D is ambiguous. Germline V gives CDR1 DFQATT, CDR2 SNEGSKA (reference sequence). V shed 7 bases and J shed 1 base, with 10 bases lying between them. This CDR3 comprises 12 residues. The CDR3 reads CSVKALNYGYTF. CDR3 in DNA: TGCAGTGTAAAGGCCCTTAACTATGGCTACACCTTC.

This clonotype was recorded many times. J is TRBJ2-1 and V is TRBV20-1, with D uncertain. The CDR3 loop spans 12 amino acids. Between the trimmed V and J ends, which lost 0 bases and 8 bases, there was a span of 8 bases. In germline, CDR1 is DFQATT, CDR2 SNEGSKA (reference sequence). This CDR3 reads CSAREELYEQFF. The DNA for the CDR3 is TGCAGTGCTAGAGAGGAACTTTATGAGCAGTTCTTC.

V is TRBV10-3 and J is TRBJ1-5, with D hard to call. V was trimmed by 4 bases and J by 6 bases, leaving 7 bases between them. This CDR3 has 12 amino acids. CDR1 and CDR2 (germline): ENHRY, SYGVKD. DNA for the CDR3: TGTGCCATCAGTGGGGAGAGTCAGCCCCAGCATTTT. Residues: CAISGESQPQHF.

This clonotype came up many times. The rearrangement links TRBV20-1 to TRBJ2-1; 12 nucleotides align to TRBD2. The CDR3 is 14 residues long. V lost 5 bases to trimming and J lost 9 bases; unmatched junction nucleotides: 8. CDR1 and CDR2 (germline): DFQATT, SNEGSKA (reference sequence). CDR3 protein: CSAPGLAGPPEQFF. CDR3 nucleotide sequence: TGCAGTGCTCCCGGACTAGCGGGGCCTCCTGAGCAGTTCTTC.

The chain links TRBV5-1 to TRBJ1-4; D may be TRBD1 (5 bases). Germline V gives CDR1 SGHRS, CDR2 YFSETQ. V was clipped by 2 bases and J by 5 bases, with 10 bases between them. The CDR3 loop spans 14 amino acids. The CDR3 DNA is TGCGCCAGCAGCTTAGACAGCCGCAATGAAAAACTGTTTTTT. Its translation is CASSLDSRNEKLFF.

J is TRBJ2-1 and V is TRBV5-1; 10 nucleotides align to TRBD2. The V gene's germline CDR1 is SGHRS and CDR2 YFSETQ. With 0 bases clipped from V and 7 bases from J, the junction kept 4 bases outside the gene matches. The CDR3 consists of 15 residues. This CDR3 is CASSLASSGGNEQFF. The CDR3 bases are TGCGCCAGCAGCTTGGCCTCTAGCGGGGGTAATGAGCAGTTCTTC.

This clonotype was counted many times. This chain uses TRBV28 with TRBJ2-7; D not resolved. The CDR3 has 13 amino acids. Germline assignment: CDR1 MDHEN and CDR2 SYDVKM. Trimming left V 7 bases short and J 3 bases short, with 13 bases between. The CDR3 reads CASTVGRYYEQYV. The CDR3 nucleotides are TGTGCCAGCACCGTGGGCCGTTACTACGAGCAGTACGTC.

CDR3 amino acids: CASSPARGNGYTF. The CDR3 nucleotides read TGTGCCAGCAGCCCTGCGAGGGGGAATGGCTACACCTTC. The rearrangement links TRBV7-2 to TRBJ1-2; D perhaps matches TRBD1 (6 bases). The germline V and J ends were trimmed by 5 bases and 6 bases, with 13 bases remaining between them. Germline V lookup: CDR1 SGHTA, CDR2 FQGNSA. The CDR3 is made up of 13 amino acids.

There are a few counts of this clonotype. The chain couples TRBV5-1 to TRBJ2-7; tentatively, D is TRBD1 or TRBD2 (5 bases each). This CDR3 contains 15 residues. V was clipped by 0 bases and J by 2 bases, with 12 bases between them. The V gene's germline CDR1 is SGHRS and CDR2 YFSETQ. Here the CDR3 reads CASSLGHQGAYEQYF. The CDR3 nucleotides are TGCGCCAGCAGCTTGGGGCACCAGGGAGCCTACGAGCAGTACTTC.

This clonotype was seen many times. The V call is TRBV25-1, the J call TRBJ2-1, with TRBD1 matching 9 bases. V trimming: 5 bases; J trimming: 6 bases; junction bases outside the gene matches: 2. In germline, CDR1 is MGHDK, CDR2 SYGVNS. This CDR3 comprises 13 residues. CDR3 residues: CASSQTGGNEQFF. Here the CDR3 DNA reads TGTGCCAGCAGTCAGACAGGGGGCAATGAGCAGTTCTTC. Full variable domain (outside the CDR3, taken from reference TRBV25-1 and TRBJ2-1): EADIYQTPRYLVIGTGKKITLECSQTMGHDKMYWYQQDPGMELHLIHYSYGVNSTEKGDLSSESTVSRIRTEHFPLTLESARPSHTSQYLCASSQTGGNEQFFGPGTRLTVL.

The chain carries TRBV5-1 and TRBJ1-1; D remains ambiguous. The CDR3 has 14 residues. V was trimmed by 3 bases and J by 3 bases, leaving 12 bases between them. The germline V gene encodes CDR1 SGHRS and CDR2 YFSETQ. The CDR3: CASSSAAVYTEAFF. The DNA for the CDR3 is TGCGCCAGCAGCTCCGCGGCCGTGTACACTGAAGCTTTCTTT.

This clonotype has at least ten counts. The chain links TRBV20-1 to TRBJ1-6; no firm D call. The CDR3 length is 12 residues. In germline, CDR1 is DFQATT, CDR2 SNEGSKA (reference sequence). V was clipped by 3 bases and J by 15 bases, with 15 bases between them. The CDR3 sequence is CSARGPADYLHF. CDR3 DNA: TGCAGTGCTAGGGGTCCGGCGGATTACCTCCACTTT.

The chain joins TRBV5-1 to TRBJ2-7, with a tentative D call TRBD1 (6 bases). Trimming shortened V by 4 bases and J by 1 base, and 12 bases separated the two germline ends. This CDR3 has 14 residues. Looked up from germline, CDR1 is SGHRS and CDR2 is YFSETQ. For the CDR3, the DNA is TGCGCCAGCAGCCTTCCGGGACAATCCTACGAGCAGTACTTC. Protein product: CASSLPGQSYEQYF.

This clonotype was observed a few times. The CDR3 loop reads CSARVWGGGNDGYTF. The CDR3 DNA sequence: TGCAGTGCTAGAGTCTGGGGAGGGGGCAACGACGGCTACACCTTC. V and J are TRBV20-1 and TRBJ1-2, with TRBD1 identical over 7 bases. The CDR3 has 15 amino acids. The germline gives CDR1 DFQATT, CDR2 SNEGSKA (reference sequence). J lost 8 bases, V lost 1 base, and 13 bases had no gene match.

This clonotype was picked up a small number of times. The rearrangement uses TRBV7-9 and TRBJ2-5; unclear D gene. Germline CDR1 is SEHNR and CDR2 is FQNEAQ (reference sequence). CDR3 length: 15 residues. V lost 1 base and J 1 base, leaving 10 bases between the germline ends. The CDR3, as DNA: TGTGCCAGCAGCTTAGACCGACGTATCCAAGAGACCCAGTACTTC. It encodes CASSLDRRIQETQYF. The full variable domain, with the rest looked up from reference TRBV7-9 and TRBJ2-5, is DTGVSQNPRHKITKRGQNVTFRCDPISEHNRLYWYRQTLGQGPEFLTYFQNEAQLEKSRLLSDRFSAERPKGSFSTLEIQRTEQGDSAMYLCASSLDRRIQETQYFGPGTRLLVL.

The chain links TRBV28 to TRBJ2-5, with D tentatively TRBD1 (6 bases). The CDR3 covers 15 residues. V lost 7 bases and J lost 4, with 19 bases in between. Germline V CDR1 and CDR2: MDHEN, SYDVKM. In DNA, the CDR3 is TGTGCCAGCACTCCAGGGGCCACGCAGAGAGAGACCCAGTACTTC. Translating it yields CASTPGATQRETQYF.

This clonotype was picked up many times. This chain connects TRBV27 to TRBJ1-5; 10 bases are shared with TRBD1. Germline trimming cut 10 bases from V and 7 bases from J; bases unmatched to any gene: 7. This CDR3 is built from 13 residues. Germline CDR1 MNHEY, CDR2 SMNVEV (reference sequence). The CDR3, as DNA: TGTGCCACCGGGGACAGGGGAGGGCAGCCCCAGCATTTT. It encodes CATGDRGGQPQHF.